This T cell receptor (beta chain) was recovered during a study of blood T cell repertoires in COVID-19. Followed over time, Seattle patients had been enrolled while infection was active. Assay: immunoSEQ multiplex PCR; the TCRdb copy retains only in-frame clones and omits some. Of approximately 64,000 clones in the sample, about nine tenths were seen once. This clone was detected once. The CDR3 covers 12 residues. V was trimmed by 3 bases and J by 8 bases, leaving 10 bases between them. The chain combines TRBV12-3 or TRBV12-4 with TRBJ1-1, with D unclear. Input material: peripheral blood. The clonotype comes from a woman aged 55-70 years with COVID-19, enrolled during active disease. The CDR3: CASSLRPGEAFF. In DNA form, the CDR3 reads TGTGCCAGCAGTTTGAGGCCCGGCGAAGCTTTCTTT.